This TCR beta chain was profiled in a study of control samples from healthy donors and cancer patients. The assay was immunoSEQ multiplex PCR, and TCRdb's table has in-frame clones only and misses some. The sample consists of approximately 150,000 clones, roughly 94% of them appearing once. There are 16 residues in the CDR3. From germline, CDR1 is KGHSH and CDR2 LQKENI. The V and J ends lost 3 bases and 2 bases respectively, with 17 bases between them. This sequence originates from a man aged 55 to 70 with colorectal cancer. The chain has TRBV18 and TRBJ2-7; D gene uncertain. Specimen: PBMCs. The CDR3 coding sequence is TGTGCCAGCTCACCCTCCTCGGGCCTAACCACCTACGAGCAGTACTTC. Protein product: CASSPSSGLTTYEQYF.